A single TCR beta chain is shown here with its context. Its specificity is unknown. The data were obtained in a study of cytomegalovirus exposure and HLA in healthy donors. As for the study in general: The roughly 120 validation repertoires matched the roughly 700 first-cohort repertoires in platform, a later analysis reported. Notes on the study in general: Listed as cytomegalovirus-associated were 164 TCR beta chains. The study found most TCR sequences rare, yet found some public TCRs in many donors.

The CDR3 sequence is 15 residues long. CDR1 KGHSH and CDR2 LQKENI come from the germline V gene. V lost 3 bases to trimming and J lost 1 base, with 12 bases between them. Separate from the roughly 700-subject first cohort, the approximately 120-subject validation cohort was the one that the donors belonged to. Sequenced by immunoSEQ multiplex PCR; TCRdb stores in-frame clones only, minus some. The sample consists of about 130,000 clones, 85% to 90% of them appearing once. Sequencing was done on a sample of PBMCs. The chain couples TRBV18 to TRBJ1-1; unclear D gene. The sequence was obtained from a woman between 18 and 30 years old in good health and CMV-seropositive. Here the CDR3 reads CASSPVIGGNTEAFF. CDR3 bases: TGTGCCAGCTCACCGGTAATCGGTGGGAACACTGAAGCTTTCTTT.